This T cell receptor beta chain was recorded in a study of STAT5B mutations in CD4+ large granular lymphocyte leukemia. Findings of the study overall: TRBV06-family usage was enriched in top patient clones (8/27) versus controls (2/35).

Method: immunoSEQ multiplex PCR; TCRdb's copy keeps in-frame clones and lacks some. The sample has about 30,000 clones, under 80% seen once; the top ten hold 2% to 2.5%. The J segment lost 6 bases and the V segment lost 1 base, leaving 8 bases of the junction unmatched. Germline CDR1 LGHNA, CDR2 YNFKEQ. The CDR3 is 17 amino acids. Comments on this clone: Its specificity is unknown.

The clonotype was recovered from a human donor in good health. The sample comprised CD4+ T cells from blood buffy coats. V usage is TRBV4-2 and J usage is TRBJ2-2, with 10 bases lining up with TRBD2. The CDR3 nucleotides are TGTGCCAGCAGCCAAGTGTCTAGGACTAGCGGATCCGGGGAGCTGTTTTTT. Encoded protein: CASSQVSRTSGSGELFF.